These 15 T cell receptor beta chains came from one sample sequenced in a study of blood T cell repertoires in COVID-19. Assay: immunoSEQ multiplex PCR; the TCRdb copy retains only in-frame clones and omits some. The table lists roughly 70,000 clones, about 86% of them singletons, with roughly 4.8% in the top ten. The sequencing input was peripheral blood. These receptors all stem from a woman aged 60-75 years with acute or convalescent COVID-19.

The CDR3: CASSLGAAYNEQFF. The CDR3 bases are TGTGCCAGCAGTTTAGGGGCGGCCTACAATGAGCAGTTCTTC. The J gene is TRBJ2-1, the V gene TRBV25-1; D possibly corresponds to TRBD1 (5 bases). CDR1 MGHDK and CDR2 SYGVNS come from the germline V gene. Trimming left V 5 bases short and J 2 bases short, with 10 bases between. The CDR3 consists of 14 residues.

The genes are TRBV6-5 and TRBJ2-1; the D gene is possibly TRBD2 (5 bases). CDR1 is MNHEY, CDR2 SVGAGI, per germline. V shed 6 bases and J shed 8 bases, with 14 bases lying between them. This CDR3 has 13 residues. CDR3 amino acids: CASSPPDWDEQFF. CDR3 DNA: TGTGCCAGCAGCCCCCCGGACTGGGATGAGCAGTTCTTC.

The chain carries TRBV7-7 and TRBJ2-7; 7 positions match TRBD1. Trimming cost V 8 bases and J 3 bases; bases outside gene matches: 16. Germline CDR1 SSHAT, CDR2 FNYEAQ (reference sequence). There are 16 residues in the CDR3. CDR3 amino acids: CASELMQGEFGYEQYF. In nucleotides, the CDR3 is TGTGCCAGCGAGCTTATGCAGGGGGAGTTTGGCTACGAGCAGTACTTC.

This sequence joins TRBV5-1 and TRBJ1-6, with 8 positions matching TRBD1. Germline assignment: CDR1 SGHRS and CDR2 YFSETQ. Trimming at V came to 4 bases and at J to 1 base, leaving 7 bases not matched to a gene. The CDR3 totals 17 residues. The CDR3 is CASSPLDRGSYNSPLHF. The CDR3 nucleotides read TGCGCCAGCAGCCCCCTTGACAGGGGATCCTATAATTCACCCCTCCACTTT.

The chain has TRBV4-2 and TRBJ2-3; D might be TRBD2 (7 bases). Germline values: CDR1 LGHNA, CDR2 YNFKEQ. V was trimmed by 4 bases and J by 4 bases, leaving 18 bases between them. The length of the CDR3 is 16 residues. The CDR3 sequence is CASSRETGGGADTQYF. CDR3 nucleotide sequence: TGTGCCAGCAGCCGAGAAACGGGGGGCGGTGCAGATACGCAGTATTTT.

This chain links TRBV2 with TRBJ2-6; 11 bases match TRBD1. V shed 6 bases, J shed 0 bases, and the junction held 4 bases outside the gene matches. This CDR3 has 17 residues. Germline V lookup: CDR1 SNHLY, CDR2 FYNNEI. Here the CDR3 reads CASRIGTGGSGANVLTF. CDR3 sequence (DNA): TGTGCCAGCAGGATAGGGACAGGGGGCTCTGGGGCCAACGTCCTGACTTTC. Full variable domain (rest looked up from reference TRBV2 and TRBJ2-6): EPEVTQTPSHQVTQMGQEVILRCVPISNHLYFYWYRQILGQKVEFLVSFYNNEISEKSEIFDDQFSVERPDGSNFTLKIRSTKLEDSAMYFCASRIGTGGSGANVLTFGAGSRLTVL.

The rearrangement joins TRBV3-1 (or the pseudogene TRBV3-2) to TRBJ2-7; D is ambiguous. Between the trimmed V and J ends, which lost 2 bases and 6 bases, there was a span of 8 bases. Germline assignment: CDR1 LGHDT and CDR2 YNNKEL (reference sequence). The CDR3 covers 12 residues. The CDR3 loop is CASSQTTFEQYF. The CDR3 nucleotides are TGTGCCAGCAGCCAAACCACATTCGAGCAGTACTTC.

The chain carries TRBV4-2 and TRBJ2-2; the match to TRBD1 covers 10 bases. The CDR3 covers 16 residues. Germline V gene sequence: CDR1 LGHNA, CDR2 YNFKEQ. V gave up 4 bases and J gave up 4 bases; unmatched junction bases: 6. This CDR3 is CASSPGDRGLTGELFF. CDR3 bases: TGTGCCAGCAGCCCTGGTGACAGGGGGCTCACCGGGGAGCTGTTTTTT.

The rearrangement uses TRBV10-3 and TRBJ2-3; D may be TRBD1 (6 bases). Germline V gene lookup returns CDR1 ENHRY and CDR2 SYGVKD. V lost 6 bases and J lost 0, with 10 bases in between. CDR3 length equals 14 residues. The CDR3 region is CAIRDRTSTDTQYF. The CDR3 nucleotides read TGTGCCATCAGGGACAGAACTAGCACAGATACGCAGTATTTT.

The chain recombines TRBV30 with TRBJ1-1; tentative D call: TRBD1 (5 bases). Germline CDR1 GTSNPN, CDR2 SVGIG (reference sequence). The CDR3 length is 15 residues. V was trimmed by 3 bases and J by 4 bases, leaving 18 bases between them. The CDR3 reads CAWRAAGGGSTEAFF. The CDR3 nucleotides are TGTGCCTGGAGGGCCGCCGGGGGGGGGAGCACTGAAGCTTTCTTT.

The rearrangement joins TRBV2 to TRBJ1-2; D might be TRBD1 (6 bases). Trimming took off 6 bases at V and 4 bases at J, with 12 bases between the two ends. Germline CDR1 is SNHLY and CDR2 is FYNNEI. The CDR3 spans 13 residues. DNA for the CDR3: TGTGCCAGCAGGGTCGACAGGCTCTATGGCTACACCTTC. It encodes CASRVDRLYGYTF. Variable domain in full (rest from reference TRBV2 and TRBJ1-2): EPEVTQTPSHQVTQMGQEVILRCVPISNHLYFYWYRQILGQKVEFLVSFYNNEISEKSEIFDDQFSVERPDGSNFTLKIRSTKLEDSAMYFCASRVDRLYGYTFGSGTRLTVV.

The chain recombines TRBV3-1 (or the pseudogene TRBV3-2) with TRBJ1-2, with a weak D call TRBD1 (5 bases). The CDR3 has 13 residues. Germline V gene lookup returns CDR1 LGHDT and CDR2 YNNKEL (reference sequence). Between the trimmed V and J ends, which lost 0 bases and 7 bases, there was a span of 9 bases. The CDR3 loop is CASSQEGASGYTF. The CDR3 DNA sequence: TGTGCCAGCAGCCAAGAAGGGGCGAGTGGCTACACCTTC.

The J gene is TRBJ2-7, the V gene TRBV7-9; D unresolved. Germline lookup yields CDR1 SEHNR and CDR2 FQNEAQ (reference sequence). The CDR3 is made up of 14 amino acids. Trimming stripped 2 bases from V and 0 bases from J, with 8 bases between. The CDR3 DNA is TGTGCCAGCAGCTTATTCCGGAGCTCCTACGAGCAGTACTTC. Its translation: CASSLFRSSYEQYF.

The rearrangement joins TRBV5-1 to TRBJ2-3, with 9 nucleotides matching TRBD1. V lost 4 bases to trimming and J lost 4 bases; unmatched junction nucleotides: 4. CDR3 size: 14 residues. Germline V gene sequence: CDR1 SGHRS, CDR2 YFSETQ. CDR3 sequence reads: CASSPRTGADTQYF. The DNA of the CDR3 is TGCGCCAGCAGCCCCCGGACAGGGGCAGATACGCAGTATTTT.

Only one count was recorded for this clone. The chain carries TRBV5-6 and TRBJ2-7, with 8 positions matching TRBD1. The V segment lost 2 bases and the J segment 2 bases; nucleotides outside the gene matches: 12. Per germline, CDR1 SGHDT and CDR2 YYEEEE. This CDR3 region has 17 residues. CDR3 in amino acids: CASSLTLDRGFTYEQYF. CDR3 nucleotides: TGTGCCAGCAGCTTAACCCTCGACAGGGGATTCACCTACGAGCAGTACTTC.